This T cell receptor beta chain was identified during a study of cytomegalovirus exposure and HLA in healthy donors. Germline loops: CDR1 SEHNR, CDR2 FQNEAQ (reference sequence). This CDR3 is built from 17 residues. The primer mix had 60 Vbeta and 13 Jbeta primers. Libraries were prepared by immunoSEQ multiplex PCR; TCRdb keeps only in-frame clonotypes and omits some of them. Here the sample spans some 180,000 clones, about 80% being singletons. Of note for this clone: The junction does not match germline at one end; this may be a read error.

The chain employs TRBV7-9 and TRBJ1-1; D perhaps matches TRBD1 (6 bases). Sequencing was performed on PBMCs. The sequence was obtained from a woman aged 60-70 years in good health and CMV-seropositive. CDR3 in amino acids: CSSYTPSGAIVSTEAFF. The CDR3 region has the DNA TGTTCCAGCTACACTCCTTCAGGGGCTATTGTTAGTACTGAAGCTTTCTTT.